Listed below are T cell receptor beta chains from one sample, sequenced in a study of T cells in Graves' hyperthyroidism and ophthalmopathy. TCRdb reprocessed the multiplex PCR reads with MiXCR, giving one entry per CDR3 protein. This repertoire shows roughly 700,000 distinct CDR3 sequences, 13% to 15% found once; its top ten account for 10%. Input material: blood. These receptors were obtained from a woman aged 18-29 years with Graves' hyperthyroidism. The CDR3 runs from the conserved cysteine through the conserved F or W. A D gene is named only where the DNA matches it firmly. The size of a clone is reported for some rows only, either as once, few or many, or as a class for expanded clones.

clone size	V gene	D gene	J gene	CDR3 DNA	CDR3 protein
many	TRBV28	-	TRBJ2-3	TGTGCCAGCAGCTCAGGGGGGCTGGTAGATACGCAGTATTTT	CASSSGGLVDTQYF
many	TRBV4-1	-	TRBJ2-7	TGCGCCAGCAGCCAAAGACAGGGAGGATACGAGCAGTACTTC	CASSQRQGGYEQYF
many	TRBV11-2	-	TRBJ2-4	TGTGCCAGCAGCTTATGGGGGCTAGCCAAAAACATTCAGTACTTC	CASSLWGLAKNIQYF
-	TRBV27	TRBD2	TRBJ2-7	TGTGCCAGCAGTCTCCGGGAGGGGTTTGGCTACGAGCAGTACTTC	CASSLREGFGYEQYF
many	TRBV30	-	TRBJ2-6	TGTGCCTGGAGACGAGGACGACTGAGCTCTGGGGCCAACGTCCTGACTTTC	CAWRRGRLSSGANVLTF
few	TRBV29-1	TRBD2	TRBJ2-1	TGCAGCGTCGCCCTAGCGGGAAAGTTGTTTAGTAGTGAGCAGTTCTTC	CSVALAGKLFSSEQFF
few	TRBV7-9	TRBD2	TRBJ2-1	TGTGCCAGCAGCCAGAGAAGGGTAGCGGGAGAGTTCCCCCGCTCCTACAATGAGCAGTTCTTC	CASSQRRVAGEFPRSYNEQFF
many	TRBV20-1	TRBD1	TRBJ1-1	TGCAGTGCTAGAGCGGGGACAGGTTATGTTAGTGCTTTCTTT	CSARAGTGYVSAFF
many	TRBV6-1	TRBD1	TRBJ1-5	TGTGCCAGCAGTGAGGCATCCGGGACAGGGGGCTTTTGGAGCAATCAGCCCCAGCATTTT	CASSEASGTGGFWSNQPQHF
-	TRBV5-8	TRBD1	TRBJ1-4	TGTGCCAGCAGCCCCTGGGACAGGGGTAATGAAAAACTGTTTTTT	CASSPWDRGNEKLFF
-	TRBV6-5	-	TRBJ1-2	TGTGCCAGCAGTTACGACGGTGACAACTATGGCTACACCTTC	CASSYDGDNYGYTF
many	TRBV12-3/TRBV12-4	TRBD1	TRBJ1-2	TGTGCCAGCAGCTTTTCGGACAGGGCGAGCCATGGCTACACCTTC	CASSFSDRASHGYTF
many	TRBV7-2	TRBD2	TRBJ2-3	TGTGCCAGCTCTAGCGGATACACAGATACGCAGTATTTT	CASSSGYTDTQYF
many	TRBV6-1	-	TRBJ1-1	TGTGCCAGCAGTGAAGGGCAGGGAGAGGCCACTGAAGCTTTCTTT	CASSEGQGEATEAFF
-	TRBV4-1	TRBD2	TRBJ2-1	TGCGCCAGCAGCCAGGGACTAGCGTTAAGCTCCTACAATGAGCAGTTCTTC	CASSQGLALSSYNEQFF
once	TRBV9	-	TRBJ2-7	TGTGCCAGCAGCGTAGGTGGGGACTCCTACGAGCAGTACTTC	CASSVGGDSYEQYF
many	TRBV2	-	TRBJ2-2	TGTGCCAGCAGTGAAAACAGACCAACCGGGGAGCTGTTTTTT	CASSENRPTGELFF
many	TRBV14	-	TRBJ2-7	TGTGCCAGCAGCCCCAGGGGAACCCGCTCCTACGAGCAGTACTTC	CASSPRGTRSYEQYF
few	TRBV6-1	TRBD1	TRBJ2-5	TGTGCCAGCAGTAATAGGGACAGGGTCGGGGAGACCCAGTACTTC	CASSNRDRVGETQYF
few	TRBV28	-	TRBJ2-4	TGTGCCAGTAAACAAGACATTCAGTACTTC	CASKQDIQYF
many	TRBV7-8	TRBD1	TRBJ2-2	TGTGCCAGCAGCTTAGGTCGCAGGGGGCGCTTTACCGGGGAGCTGTTTTTT	CASSLGRRGRFTGELFF
many	TRBV3-1	TRBD2	TRBJ2-3	TGTGCCAGCAGCCAAAAGCGGGGGGCTAGCACAGATACGCAGTATTTT	CASSQKRGASTDTQYF
many	TRBV6-2/TRBV6-3	-	TRBJ2-5	TGTGCCAGCAGTTTACAAGCGGCCCAAGAGACCCAGTACTTC	CASSLQAAQETQYF
-	TRBV30	TRBD1	TRBJ1-1	TGTGCCTGGAGGGAGATAGAGGACAGGGCTCTAATGAAGGCCATGAACACTGAAGCTTTCTTT	CAWREIEDRALMKAMNTEAFF
-	TRBV20-1	TRBD2	TRBJ2-2	TGCAGTGCTAGAGATTTTGGGACTAGCGGGAGTGCCGGGGAGCTGTTTTTT	CSARDFGTSGSAGELFF
few	TRBV7-9	-	TRBJ2-7	TGTGCCAGCAGCTCCCCCCCCGAGCAGTACTTC	CASSSPPEQYF
many	TRBV6-5	-	TRBJ2-3	TGTGCCAGCAGTTACAGGGGGAGCACAGATACGCAGTATTTT	CASSYRGSTDTQYF
-	TRBV20-1	TRBD2	TRBJ2-1	TGCAGTGCTAGAACAGGGTCCGGACTAGCGGGATCGTGGTCGTTCGAGCAGTTCTTC	CSARTGSGLAGSWSFEQFF
-	TRBV5-1	TRBD2	TRBJ2-7	TGCGCCAGCAGCGGGGGGACTAGCGGGACCTACGAGCAGTACTTC	CASSGGTSGTYEQYF
many	TRBV6-1	TRBD1	TRBJ2-1	TGTGCCAGCAGCACTAGGACAGGGGGCGCCCCCGATGAGCAGTTCTTC	CASSTRTGGAPDEQFF
many	TRBV7-2	-	TRBJ2-5	TGTGCCAGCAGTTTGAATTTGGAGACCCAGTACTTC	CASSLNLETQYF
-	TRBV20-1	TRBD1	TRBJ2-1	TGCAGTGCTTTAAGGACAGGGAGGAATGAGCAGTTCTTC	CSALRTGRNEQFF
many	TRBV6-2/TRBV6-3	-	TRBJ2-7	TGTGCCAGTCGGGAAGGGCGAAACGAGCAGTACTTC	CASREGRNEQYF
few	TRBV6-2/TRBV6-3	TRBD2	TRBJ2-2	TGTGCCAGCGGCGGGAGCGGGGGGACCGGGGAGCTGCTTTTT	CASGGSGGTGELLF
-	TRBV3-1	-	TRBJ1-4	TGTGCCAGCAGCCCCGATAGGGCGGGGCCGACTAATGAAAAACTGTTTTTT	CASSPDRAGPTNEKLFF
many	TRBV30	TRBD2	TRBJ2-7	TGTGCCTGGAGCGGAACTAGCGGGAGTTTGGAGCAGTACTTC	CAWSGTSGSLEQYF